Shown below are 2 T cell receptor beta chains from a single sample sequenced in a study of glioma-infiltrating T cells after dendritic cell vaccination. Measured with immunoSEQ multiplex PCR; TCRdb has only the in-frame clones, and not every one. The sample records roughly 80,000 clones, roughly 90% being singletons. Sequencing used blood, obtained before dendritic cell vaccination. These receptors were obtained from a human donor with glioblastoma.

This chain joins TRBV30 and TRBJ1-2, with 9 nucleotides matching TRBD1. CDR3 length equals 17 residues. In germline, CDR1 is GTSNPN, CDR2 SVGIG (reference sequence). Losses at the gene ends were 2 bases for V and 7 bases for J; bases not matched to a gene: 17. CDR3 loop: CAWSFPSGQGKVIGYTF. In DNA, the CDR3 is TGTGCCTGGAGTTTTCCCTCGGGACAGGGTAAGGTCATTGGCTACACCTTC.

The rearrangement uses TRBV6-1 and TRBJ1-2; D is perhaps TRBD1 (5 bases). This CDR3 region has 14 residues. V was pared by 6 bases and J by 5 bases, with 16 bases between. The germline V gene encodes CDR1 MNHNS and CDR2 SASEGT. CDR3 bases: TGTGCCAGCAGGCAACTGGCAGGGTTATATGGCTACACCTTC. This encodes CASRQLAGLYGYTF.